The clone carrying this TCR beta chain appeared a single time. Its antigen remains unidentified. Method: immunoSEQ multiplex PCR; TCRdb's copy keeps in-frame clones and lacks some. The data hold approximately 500,000 clones, with over 70% observed a single time. The sample comes from a study of shared clonotypes between healthy human individuals. Germline V CDR1 and CDR2: MDHEN, SYDVKM. The CDR3 loop spans 16 amino acids. The trim removed 4 bases at V and 4 bases at J, leaving 7 bases unmatched. Findings and caveats of the study: The diversity represented, both genetic and in exposure history, was limited by few donors.

The clonotype was recovered from a woman between 40 and 50 years old in good health. Some clones in this sample may be carry-over from other donors' samples. The chain combines TRBV28 with TRBJ1-3; 10 bases agree with TRBD1. Sequencing was carried out using PBMCs. Here the CDR3 DNA reads TGTGCCAGCAGTTCGGTGGGACAGGGGACAGGAAACACCATATATTTT. This translates into CASSSVGQGTGNTIYF.